Only a few counts were recorded for the clone carrying this T cell receptor (beta chain). The antigen is not known. The read comes to an end 3 residues before the CDR3 does, leaving the germline J gene to fill in the end. Unmatched junction bases numbered 10, after V lost 0 bases and J lost 5 bases. This CDR3 region has 17 residues. Germline-derived CDR1 and CDR2 are SGHRS and YFSETQ. The sample comes from a study of T cell clonality in common variable immunodeficiency. Regarding the study as a whole: In common variable immunodeficiency, TCR beta chains reportedly carried fewer deletions and N-nucleotide insertions. TCRbeta clonality was increased in CVID versus healthy controls.

Sequenced by immunoSEQ multiplex PCR; TCRdb stores in-frame clones only, minus some. Observed are roughly 12,000 clones, no singletons, with the top ten taking around 6.5%. Material: peripheral blood mononuclear cells. This TCR was sampled from a human donor with common variable immunodeficiency. This rearrangement joins TRBV5-1 to TRBJ2-1; TRBD1 matches 8 bases. The part of the CDR3 DNA that was read is TGCGCCAGCAGCTTGGAGCCCCCGGACAGGGCGAACAATGAG. Translation gives CASSLEPPDRANNE. In full, the CDR3 reads CASSLEPPDRANNEQFF.